These 28 T cell receptor beta chains originate from one sample sequenced in a study of shared clonotypes between healthy human individuals. This table comes from immunoSEQ multiplex PCR, and its TCRdb copy is limited to in-frame clones, with some not included. The sample consists of around 1,900,000 clones, over 85% of them appearing once. CD45RO-negative CD8 cells positively selected for CCR7 made up the naive population, which excluded terminally differentiated effector memory CD45RA+ cells. Sample: naive CD8+ T cells from PBMCs. The source of these receptors is a man younger than 30 in good health. Some clones in this sample may be carry-over from other donors' samples.

The J gene is TRBJ2-7, the V gene TRBV5-1; 10 bases are shared with TRBD2. Looked up from germline, CDR1 is SGHRS and CDR2 is YFSETQ. The V and J ends lost 1 base and 6 bases, in that order; junction bases with no gene match: 10. The CDR3 is 16 residues long. The CDR3 coding sequence is TGCGCCAGCAGCTTGCTCCCGGCTAGCGGGAGTTCCGAGCAGTACTTC. Its protein is CASSLLPASGSSEQYF.

V gene TRBV29-1 combines with J gene TRBJ2-1, with D hard to call. The CDR3 is 11 residues long. V was clipped by 6 bases and J by 9 bases, with 12 bases between them. Germline V gives CDR1 SQVTM, CDR2 ANQGSEA. CDR3 in DNA: TGCAGCGTGGCTTACTTTGGTGAGCAGTTCTTC. It translates to CSVAYFGEQFF.

The V and J genes are TRBV27 and TRBJ1-1, with D maybe TRBD1 (5 bases). CDR1 is MNHEY, CDR2 SMNVEV, per germline (reference sequence). The V and J ends lost 6 bases and 5 bases respectively, with 16 bases between them. The CDR3 contains 14 residues. This CDR3 reads CASSSTGAMTEAFF. The DNA for the CDR3 is TGTGCCAGCAGCTCCACAGGTGCCATGACTGAAGCTTTCTTT.

The chain uses TRBV4-2 and TRBJ2-1; 8 bases line up with TRBD2. The CDR3 extends over 18 amino acids. The V gene end was trimmed by 1 base and the J gene end by 0 bases; junction bases not matched to a gene: 8. Germline V lookup: CDR1 LGHNA, CDR2 YNFKEQ. The CDR3 region is CASSQVPLAEISYNEQFF. The CDR3 bases are TGTGCCAGCAGCCAAGTTCCACTAGCGGAGATCTCCTACAATGAGCAGTTCTTC.

The J gene is TRBJ2-1, the V gene TRBV4-1; no definite D call. The germline V gene has CDR1 MGHRA and CDR2 YSYEKL. This CDR3 is built from 15 residues. The V gene lost 0 bases and the J gene lost 7 bases, with 13 bases spanning the gap. CDR3 nucleotide sequence: TGCGCCAGCAGCCAAGATCCACCAGCCTCAAATGAGCAGTTCTTC. Translation gives CASSQDPPASNEQFF.

The V call is TRBV29-1, the J call TRBJ2-7, with 15 bases that match TRBD2. Germline assignment: CDR1 SQVTM and CDR2 ANQGSEA. CDR3 length equals 17 residues. J gave up 2 bases and V 4 bases, and 9 bases lay outside the gene matches. The CDR3 is CSVVGLAGGPKPYEQYF. As DNA, the CDR3 is TGCAGCGTTGTGGGACTAGCGGGAGGACCAAAACCCTACGAGCAGTACTTC.

The chain couples TRBV28 to TRBJ1-2; the D gene is possibly TRBD1 (5 bases). Trimming left V 5 bases short and J 5 bases short, with 15 bases between. The CDR3 totals 14 residues. Germline V CDR1 and CDR2: MDHEN, SYDVKM. This CDR3 is CASSGPGGEYGYTF. The CDR3 nucleotides read TGTGCCAGCAGTGGTCCGGGAGGGGAGTATGGCTACACCTTC.

The chain links TRBV30 to TRBJ2-7; TRBD2 might be the D (5 bases). The CDR3 is 11 amino acids. Per the germline V gene, CDR1 is GTSNPN and CDR2 is SVGIG (reference sequence). Trimming cost V 4 bases and J 6 bases, with 10 bases left between them. The CDR3 here is CAWTRGPEQYF. The CDR3 DNA reads TGTGCCTGGACCCGCGGGCCCGAGCAGTACTTC. Full variable domain (rest looked up from reference TRBV30 and TRBJ2-7): SQTIHQWPATLVQPVGSPLSLECTVEGTSNPNLYWYRQAAGRGLQLLFYSVGIGQISSEVPQNLSASRPQDRQFILSSKKLLLSDSGFYLCAWTRGPEQYFGPGTRLTVT.

The gene calls are TRBV19 and TRBJ2-2; maybe TRBD1 (6 bases). Germline CDR1 reads LNHDA; CDR2 reads SQIVND (reference sequence). V lost 6 bases to trimming and J lost 1 base, with 18 bases between them. CDR3 length equals 17 residues. CDR3 DNA: TGTGCCAGTAGCTCCAGAGAGGCAGGGGTGAACACCGGGGAGCTGTTTTTT. Residues: CASSSREAGVNTGELFF.

The chain is built from TRBV28 and TRBJ1-5, with a tentative D call TRBD1 (5 bases). Between the trimmed V and J ends, which lost 2 bases and 5 bases, there was a span of 10 bases. Germline loops: CDR1 MDHEN, CDR2 SYDVKM. CDR3 length: 14 residues. CDR3 nucleotides: TGTGCCAGCAGTTTACCCAGGGATTATCAGCCCCAGCATTTT. Encoded protein: CASSLPRDYQPQHF. Full variable domain (missing parts from reference TRBV28 and TRBJ1-5): DVKVTQSSRYLVKRTGEKVFLECVQDMDHENMFWYRQDPGLGLRLIYFSYDVKMKEKGDIPEGYSVSREKKERFSLILESASTNQTSMYLCASSLPRDYQPQHFGDGTRLSIL.

The chain has TRBV6-6 and TRBJ2-7, with a weak D call TRBD2 (6 bases). This CDR3 is 15 amino acids long. CDR1 and CDR2 from the germline V gene are MNHNY and SVGAGI (reference sequence). V dropped 4 bases and J dropped 2 bases, with 15 bases sitting between them. CDR3 residues: CASSWGLEIAYEQYF. The CDR3 coding sequence is TGTGCCAGCAGTTGGGGACTTGAAATCGCCTACGAGCAGTACTTC.

The gene calls are TRBV5-1 and TRBJ2-7; TRBD1 matches 9 bases. The J segment lost 1 base and the V segment lost 4 bases, leaving 21 bases of the junction unmatched. Germline CDR1 reads SGHRS; CDR2 reads YFSETQ. This CDR3 has 20 residues. For the CDR3, the DNA is TGCGCCAGCAGCGCTTCCTCGGGACAGGGAGGATCCATCTTGTCCTACGAGCAGTACTTC. Protein product: CASSASSGQGGSILSYEQYF.

This chain connects TRBV28 to TRBJ2-5; D unclear. V lost 7 bases to trimming and J lost 5 bases, with 23 bases between them. The germline V gene encodes CDR1 MDHEN and CDR2 SYDVKM. CDR3 length: 16 residues. CDR3 loop: CASNPTPLLGWETQYF. The DNA for the CDR3 is TGTGCCAGCAATCCTACCCCGCTGCTGGGTTGGGAGACCCAGTACTTC.

The chain links TRBV7-9 to TRBJ1-1, with D hard to call. CDR3 size: 12 residues. Germline CDR1 is SEHNR and CDR2 is FQNEAQ (reference sequence). Deletions cut 2 bases from V and 5 bases from J, with 6 bases between. The CDR3 DNA follows: TGTGCCAGCAGCTTACTGGTTACTGAAGCTTTCTTT. Protein product: CASSLLVTEAFF.

V gene TRBV4-2 combines with J gene TRBJ1-4; TRBD1 is a possible D gene (5 bases). The CDR3 runs to 18 residues. The V gene's germline CDR1 is LGHNA and CDR2 YNFKEQ. V was trimmed by 0 bases and J by 8 bases, leaving 22 bases between them. DNA of the CDR3: TGTGCCAGCAGCCAAGATCCCCCGGACCTCCTTTGGGGGGAAAAACTGTTTTTT. This encodes CASSQDPPDLLWGEKLFF.

Only one count was recorded for this clone. The chain couples TRBV5-1 to TRBJ2-7, with 7 bases that match TRBD1. Losses at the gene ends were 1 base for V and 0 bases for J; bases not matched to a gene: 7. The CDR3 sequence is 16 residues long. From germline, CDR1 is SGHRS and CDR2 YFSETQ. CDR3 DNA: TGCGCCAGCAGCTTGCCCCGGGACAGAACCTCCTACGAGCAGTACTTC. This sequence encodes CASSLPRDRTSYEQYF.

This chain joins TRBV27 and TRBJ2-7; 8 bases are a match to TRBD1. The CDR3 length is 16 residues. J was trimmed by 0 bases and V by 3 bases; bases with no gene match: 7. Germline V CDR1 and CDR2: MNHEY, SMNVEV (reference sequence). The CDR3 DNA reads TGTGCCAGCAGTTTCTCGACAGGGGAGAGCTCCTACGAGCAGTACTTC. Amino acids: CASSFSTGESSYEQYF.

The rearrangement links TRBV7-9 to TRBJ1-4; D perhaps matches TRBD1 (6 bases). Trimming stripped 2 bases from V and 4 bases from J, with 23 bases between. This CDR3 is 19 amino acids long. From germline, CDR1 is SEHNR and CDR2 FQNEAQ (reference sequence). CDR3 coding DNA: TGTGCCAGCAGCTTAATAGTGTTACAGGGTGGGCCGATTAATGAAAAACTGTTTTTT. Its translation: CASSLIVLQGGPINEKLFF.

This clone has a single count. The genes are TRBV18 and TRBJ2-1, with TRBD2 matching over 15 bases. Germline values: CDR1 KGHSH, CDR2 LQKENI. The CDR3 extends over 15 amino acids. V shed 7 bases, J shed 8 bases, and the junction held 6 bases outside the gene matches. In DNA form, the CDR3 reads TGTGCCAGCTTCCCGGGACTAGCGGGAGGCGATGAGCAGTTCTTC. Its translation is CASFPGLAGGDEQFF.

The chain combines TRBV4-3 with TRBJ2-5, with no clear D. Trimming took 4 bases from V and 1 from J, leaving 13 bases between them. Per the germline V gene, CDR1 is LGHNA and CDR2 is YSLEER. The CDR3 consists of 15 residues. The CDR3 loop is CASSRSVRSQETQYF. In DNA form, the CDR3 reads TGCGCCAGCAGCCGAAGCGTTCGGTCCCAAGAGACCCAGTACTTC.

V and J are TRBV4-1 and TRBJ2-3; TRBD1 is a possible D gene (5 bases). V dropped 0 bases and J dropped 3 bases, with 13 bases sitting between them. From germline, CDR1 is MGHRA and CDR2 YSYEKL. This CDR3 has 16 amino acids. As DNA, the CDR3 is TGCGCCAGCAGCCAAGATAAGGGGTTAGTTACAGATACGCAGTATTTT. Translation: CASSQDKGLVTDTQYF.

V is TRBV25-1 and J is TRBJ1-1, with D unresolved. This CDR3 comprises 10 residues. The V end was cut by 0 bases, the J end by 10 bases, with 3 bases between. Germline V gene sequence: CDR1 MGHDK, CDR2 SYGVNS. CDR3 sequence (DNA): TGTGCCAGCAGTGAATATTCAGCTTTCTTT. Protein sequence: CASSEYSAFF.

The V gene is TRBV27, the J gene TRBJ2-7, with TRBD1 matching 10 bases. The germline V gene encodes CDR1 MNHEY and CDR2 SMNVEV (reference sequence). The CDR3 contains 15 residues. Trimming removed 4 bases from V and 4 bases from J; junction bases left unmatched: 7. The CDR3 sequence: CASSSSTGGLYEQYF. The CDR3 nucleotides read TGTGCCAGCAGTTCCTCGACAGGGGGCTTGTACGAGCAGTACTTC.

The chain recombines TRBV11-2 with TRBJ1-2; 7 positions match TRBD1. The CDR3 has 14 amino acids. Germline V gene data show CDR1 as SGHAT and CDR2 as FQNNGV. V was pared by 6 bases and J by 3 bases, with 7 bases of the junction left unmatched. CDR3 DNA sequence: TGTGCCAGCAGTCGACAGGGTAGGGACTATGGCTACACCTTC. Amino acid sequence: CASSRQGRDYGYTF. The full variable domain, rest sourced from reference TRBV11-2 and TRBJ1-2, is EAGVAQSPRYKIIEKRQSVAFWCNPISGHATLYWYQQILGQGPKLLIQFQNNGVVDDSQLPKDRFSAERLKGVDSTLKIQPAKLEDSAVYLCASSRQGRDYGYTFGSGTRLTVV.

About this clone: A much larger clone sits a single nucleotide away, making a read error possible. The same CDR3 also results from other DNA sequences found in this sample. The V gene is TRBV27, the J gene TRBJ2-7; tentative D call: TRBD2 (6 bases). This CDR3 spans 13 amino acids. Germline V CDR1 and CDR2: MNHEY, SMNVEV (reference sequence). V shed 2 bases and J shed 1 base, with 6 bases lying between them. CDR3 sequence: CASSLGRSYEQYF. The CDR3 DNA follows: TGTGCCAGCAGTTTAGGGAGGTCCTACGAGCAGTACTTC.

This clone was detected a few times. Other nucleotide sequences in the sample specify the same CDR3. The chain couples TRBV28 to TRBJ1-1; no reliable D call. The CDR3 loop spans 11 amino acids. Germline CDR1 MDHEN, CDR2 SYDVKM. V lost 3 bases to trimming and J lost 4 bases, with 3 bases between them. CDR3 residues: CASSLITEAFF. The CDR3 DNA reads TGTGCCAGCAGTTTGATCACTGAAGCTTTCTTT. Supplemented by reference TRBV28 and TRBJ1-1, the full variable domain reads DVKVTQSSRYLVKRTGEKVFLECVQDMDHENMFWYRQDPGLGLRLIYFSYDVKMKEKGDIPEGYSVSREKKERFSLILESASTNQTSMYLCASSLITEAFFGQGTRLTVV.

The V call is TRBV11-2, the J call TRBJ2-3; D is unclear. The CDR3 loop spans 17 amino acids. Germline V CDR1 and CDR2: SGHAT, FQNNGV. Trimming removed 0 bases from V and 0 bases from J, with 13 bases in between. This CDR3 is CASSLDLAFTSTDTQYF. CDR3 nucleotide sequence: TGTGCCAGCAGCTTAGATCTCGCCTTTACTAGCACAGATACGCAGTATTTT.

The chain joins TRBV2 to TRBJ2-7, with TRBD1 as a possible D gene (6 bases). The CDR3 has 15 amino acids. Per germline, CDR1 SNHLY and CDR2 FYNNEI. Trimming cost V 6 bases and J 2 bases, with 17 bases left between them. The CDR3 spells CASSDQGLFTYEQYF. CDR3 DNA: TGTGCCAGCAGCGACCAGGGGCTTTTTACCTACGAGCAGTACTTC.